This T cell receptor beta chain is drawn from a study of cytomegalovirus exposure and HLA in healthy donors. A multiplex PCR was run with 60 Vbeta primers and 13 Jbeta primers. Clones were sequenced by immunoSEQ multiplex PCR, and TCRdb holds only the in-frame ones, with some missing. In the table there are roughly 49,000 clones, 70% to 80% of which are singletons. V was pared by 5 bases and J by 2 bases, with 8 bases of the junction left unmatched. Germline CDR1 is SGHTA and CDR2 is FQGTGA. There are 15 residues in the CDR3. Sequences were obtained from PBMCs. The gene calls are TRBV7-3 and TRBJ2-7, with 8 nucleotides matching TRBD2. The receptor was derived from a woman between 35 and 50 years old in good health and CMV-seropositive. CDR3 sequence: CASSLLAGLTYEQYF. DNA of the CDR3: TGTGCCAGCAGCCTTCTAGCGGGTCTAACCTACGAGCAGTACTTC.